These T cell receptor beta chains were read from a single sample in a study of post-analysis software for immune sequencing data. TCRdb reprocessed the PCR reads with MiXCR, giving one entry per CDR3 protein. The sample consists of about 800,000 distinct CDR3 sequences, about 32% of them appearing once. The sample comprised blood. All receptors come from a girl aged 5-17 years with multiple sclerosis. Both conserved end residues are part of each CDR3. D genes are given only for firm matches. Clone size, where shown, is once, few, many, or a class for clones that have expanded.

cdr3_length	v_call	clone_size	d_call	j_call	cdr3_nt	cdr3_aa
15	TRBV20-1	.	TRBD2	TRBJ2-1	TGCAGTGCGCCGCCCAGGACTAGCGGGAGCAATGAGCAGTTCTTC	CSAPPRTSGSNEQFF
13	TRBV6-2/TRBV6-3	.	.	TRBJ2-5	TGTGCCAGCAGTTACTCGTCCGCAGAGACCCAGTACTTC	CASSYSSAETQYF
15	TRBV27	few	TRBD2	TRBJ2-5	TGTGCCAGCAGTTTGCTCCGGGGGGGGCTGGAGACCCAGTACTTC	CASSLLRGGLETQYF
14	TRBV7-8	few	.	TRBJ1-1	TGTGCCAGCAGCTGGGGGGGCAGGGGAACTGAAGCTTTCTTT	CASSWGGRGTEAFF
12	TRBV28	few	.	TRBJ2-3	TGTGCCAGCAGTCTCCCAGGGGATCCGCAGTATTTT	CASSLPGDPQYF
14	TRBV5-1	few	.	TRBJ2-3	TGCGCCAGCAGCTTCTCCAGGGGCGCGGATACGCAGTATTTT	CASSFSRGADTQYF
15	TRBV7-8	.	TRBD2	TRBJ2-7	TGTGCCAGCAGCCCGACCGGGGGGTCTTTCGCCGAGCAGTACTTC	CASSPTGGSFAEQYF
12	TRBV28	.	TRBD1	TRBJ1-2	TGTGCCAGCAGCCCGACAGGGCATGGCTACACCTTC	CASSPTGHGYTF
11	TRBV24-1	few	TRBD2	TRBJ2-3	TGTGCCGGGGACTACGGGGATACGCAGTATTTT	CAGDYGDTQYF
19	TRBV7-6	few	.	TRBJ1-1	TGTGCCAGCAGCTCGACGTGGGGGGGGGCTCGGGGGATGAACACTGAAGCTTTCTTT	CASSSTWGGARGMNTEAFF
14	TRBV12-3/TRBV12-4	.	.	TRBJ2-7	TGTGCCAACAGGTTAGTAGTGGGAGAGGGAGCCCAGTACTTC	CANRLVVGEGAQYF
16	TRBV20-1	few	TRBD2	TRBJ2-3	TGCAGTGCTAGATCCAGTCTAGCGGGAAACACAGATACGCAGTATTTT	CSARSSLAGNTDTQYF
11	TRBV20-1	.	.	TRBJ2-3	TGCAGTGTGCTTACAACAGATACGCAGTATTTT	CSVLTTDTQYF
15	TRBV13	many	.	TRBJ2-5	TGTGCCAGCAGCCCTAGCACAGTCTACCAAGAGACCCAGTACTTC	CASSPSTVYQETQYF
15	TRBV18	few	.	TRBJ2-5	TGTGCCAGCTCTCCGGCTGGGACTTCTAAAGAGACCCAGTACTTC	CASSPAGTSKETQYF
14	TRBV10-3	few	TRBD1	TRBJ1-2	TGTGCCATCAGTGGTCCGGGACAGAACTATGGCTACACCTTC	CAISGPGQNYGYTF
15	TRBV27	.	.	TRBJ1-5	TGTGCCAGCAGTTCTAGGGGGGTGAGCAATCAGCCCCAGCATTTT	CASSSRGVSNQPQHF
15	TRBV28	few	TRBD1	TRBJ2-6	TGTGCCAGCAGACACAGGGGGCTCGGGGCCAACGTCCTGACTTTC	CASRHRGLGANVLTF
15	TRBV28	.	.	TRBJ2-3	TGTGCCAGCAGTGACCGGGAAGGGAGCACAGATACGCAGTATTTT	CASSDREGSTDTQYF
14	TRBV7-2	.	.	TRBJ2-3	TGTGCAGCGGGGACAGGTTTGGGCACAGATACGCAGTATTTT	CAAGTGLGTDTQYF
15	TRBV12-3/TRBV12-4	many	TRBD1	TRBJ1-5	TGTGCCAGCCTCCAGGGACAGTCACGGGAGCAGCCCCAGCATTTT	CASLQGQSREQPQHF
15	TRBV25-1	few	.	TRBJ1-2	TGTGCCAGCAGTGAAGGTTTAGGGGCGCCCTATGGCTACACCTTC	CASSEGLGAPYGYTF
15	TRBV11-2	.	.	TRBJ1-2	TGTGCCAGCAGCTTAGGAAACAGGGCCTCCTATGGCTACACCTTC	CASSLGNRASYGYTF
15	TRBV5-6	.	TRBD2	TRBJ2-3	TGTGCCAGCAGCTTCTTGGGACTAGGATCAGATACGCAGTATTTT	CASSFLGLGSDTQYF
15	TRBV20-1	few	TRBD2	TRBJ2-1	TGCAGTGCTTCGGCTCTAGCGGGAGTAGTCAATGAGCAGTTCTTC	CSASALAGVVNEQFF
12	TRBV12-3/TRBV12-4	few	.	TRBJ2-4	TGTGCCAGCAGGGGGCCAAGGGACATTCAGTACTTC	CASRGPRDIQYF
17	TRBV5-1	.	TRBD2	TRBJ2-1	TGCGCCAGCAGCCCGGGGACTAGCGGGGGATCATACAATGAGCAGTTCTTC	CASSPGTSGGSYNEQFF
13	TRBV10-3	.	.	TRBJ1-5	TGTGCCATCAGTACAGGCGGAAATCAGCCCCAGCATTTT	CAISTGGNQPQHF
14	TRBV25-1	few	.	TRBJ2-1	TGTGCCAGCAAAGGGGGGTGGGAACACAATGAGCAGTTCTTC	CASKGGWEHNEQFF
14	TRBV5-1	many	TRBD1	TRBJ1-2	TGCGCCAGCAGCACGGGGACAGCTAACTATGGCTACACCTTC	CASSTGTANYGYTF
15	TRBV9	.	.	TRBJ2-1	TGTGCCAGCAGCCCCAGCTCGGCGGTGGGGAATGAGCAGTTCTTC	CASSPSSAVGNEQFF
15	TRBV12-3/TRBV12-4	many	TRBD1	TRBJ2-1	TGTGCCAGCAGGTTGACAGGGGGCACGTACAATGAGCAGTTCTTC	CASRLTGGTYNEQFF
13	TRBV20-1	.	.	TRBJ2-7	TGCAGTGTTAACCCCGGGATCTCCTACGAGCAGTACTTC	CSVNPGISYEQYF
12	TRBV10-3	.	.	TRBJ1-1	TGTGCCGTTATGGAGGGGCGGACTGAAGCTTTCTTT	CAVMEGRTEAFF
15	TRBV20-1	.	TRBD2	TRBJ2-7	TGCAGTGCCCAGACCGGGACTAGCGGCCACAATGAGCAGTACTTC	CSAQTGTSGHNEQYF
16	TRBV6-5	few	.	TRBJ2-3	TGTGCCAGCAGTTACGCGACAGTTTATAACACAGATACGCAGTATTTT	CASSYATVYNTDTQYF
14	TRBV6-6	few	TRBD1	TRBJ1-6	TGTGCCAGCAGGGACCGACAGGGCTACTCACCCCTCCACTTT	CASRDRQGYSPLHF
13	TRBV6-5	few	.	TRBJ1-2	TGTGCCAGCAGTTACCGGCAGGGCTCTGGCTACACCTTC	CASSYRQGSGYTF
16	TRBV6-2/TRBV6-3	few	.	TRBJ2-7	TGTGCCAGCAGTTACGGTTTAAGCGGTCCCTACAATGAGCAGTACTTC	CASSYGLSGPYNEQYF
16	TRBV5-6	few	TRBD2	TRBJ2-5	TGTGCCAGCAGCCCCTTCGGACTAGCGGGGGATGAGACCCAGTACTTC	CASSPFGLAGDETQYF
14	TRBV7-2	.	TRBD1	TRBJ2-2	TGTGCCGGCAGCTCGTACAGGGGGCGCGGGGAGCTGTTTTTT	CAGSSYRGRGELFF
12	TRBV4-1	few	.	TRBJ1-5	TGCGCCAGCAGTTCTGGTCTTAAGCCCCAGCATTTT	CASSSGLKPQHF
16	TRBV5-1	.	.	TRBJ2-3	TGCGCCAGCTCCCCGACTCCTGCCGGGGTTGCAGATACGCAGTATTTT	CASSPTPAGVADTQYF
15	TRBV9	few	.	TRBJ1-6	TGTGCCAGCAGCGCCAACGACCGGGGCTATTCACCCCTCCACTTT	CASSANDRGYSPLHF
15	TRBV20-1	few	TRBD1	TRBJ1-2	TGCAGTGCTAGGGCCCCCGGACAGGGTTCCTATGGCTACACCTTC	CSARAPGQGSYGYTF
11	TRBV5-4	.	TRBD1	TRBJ1-2	TGTGCCAGCAGCTTGGCAGGGGGCTCCACCTTC	CASSLAGGSTF
12	TRBV20-1	few	.	TRBJ1-5	TGCAGTGCTACCGCCGGCAATCAGCCCCAGCATTTT	CSATAGNQPQHF
15	TRBV20-1	few	.	TRBJ1-5	TGCAGTGCTAGATCGACAGGCCGAAACAATCAGCCCCAGCATTTT	CSARSTGRNNQPQHF
15	TRBV25-1	.	.	TRBJ1-1	TGTGCCAGCAGTGAATCAGGGTCAGGAGACACTGAAGCTTTCTTT	CASSESGSGDTEAFF
15	TRBV20-1	few	.	TRBJ2-7	TGCAGTGCTAGAGAGTTAACGGGTGACTCCTACGAGCAGTACTTC	CSARELTGDSYEQYF
15	TRBV5-1	few	.	TRBJ2-7	TGCGCCAGCAGCTTGGATGGGACACCCGCCTACGAGCAGTACTTC	CASSLDGTPAYEQYF